These 14 T cell receptor beta chains were sequenced from one sample in a study of cytomegalovirus exposure and HLA in healthy donors. Profiling relied on immunoSEQ multiplex PCR, and the TCRdb table lists in-frame clones only, not all of them. The sample contains 250,000 or so clones, over 75% of which appear only once. The source material was PBMCs. All receptors derive from a man younger than 35 in good health and CMV-seropositive.

This chain joins TRBV25-1 and TRBJ2-7, with D perhaps matching TRBD2 (5 bases). Trimming left V 8 bases short and J 6 bases short, with 17 bases between. From germline, CDR1 is MGHDK and CDR2 SYGVNS. The CDR3 has 13 residues. The CDR3 DNA is TGTGCCAGCCGCAAATCGACTAATCGCGAGCAGTACTTC. Translation: CASRKSTNREQYF.

This clone was counted at least ten times. At the DNA level, this CDR3 is encoded by other sequences in the same sample as well. The chain links TRBV28 to TRBJ1-2; 9 bases map to TRBD1. V shed 4 bases, J shed 8 bases, and the junction held 14 bases outside the gene matches. CDR1 is MDHEN and CDR2 is SYDVKM in the germline V gene. The CDR3 sequence is 16 residues long. This CDR3 is CASSYPPGTGTYGYTF. The DNA for the CDR3 is TGTGCCAGCAGTTACCCCCCCGGGACAGGGACTTACGGCTACACCTTC.

The chain is built from TRBV25-1 and TRBJ2-1; D unclear. CDR1 is MGHDK and CDR2 is SYGVNS in the germline V gene. The CDR3 loop spans 11 amino acids. The V and J ends lost 4 bases and 8 bases respectively, with 6 bases between them. CDR3: CASSVGYEQFF. DNA for the CDR3: TGTGCCAGCAGTGTAGGGTATGAGCAGTTCTTC.

A word on this clone: Other DNA sequences from this sample encode an identical CDR3 as well. J is TRBJ1-1 and V is TRBV5-1; D is unclear. The germline V gene has CDR1 SGHRS and CDR2 YFSETQ. V gave up 0 bases and J gave up 2 bases, with 5 bases separating them. The CDR3 consists of 13 residues. The CDR3 bases are TGCGCCAGCAGCTTGGAACTCAACACTGAAGCTTTCTTT. Translating gives CASSLELNTEAFF. Looking up the rest from reference TRBV5-1 and TRBJ1-1 gives the full variable domain: KAGVTQTPRYLIKTRGQQVTLSCSPISGHRSVSWYQQTPGQGLQFLFEYFSETQRNKGNFPGRFSGRQFSNSRSEMNVSTLELGDSALYLCASSLELNTEAFFGQGTRLTVV.

This clone has a single count. The J gene is TRBJ1-3, the V gene TRBV28, with D unclear. V dropped 5 bases and J dropped 0 bases, with 2 bases sitting between them. The germline V gene encodes CDR1 MDHEN and CDR2 SYDVKM. The CDR3 loop spans 12 amino acids. The CDR3 protein is CASSRSGNTIYF. The CDR3 coding sequence is TGTGCCAGCAGTCGCTCTGGAAACACCATATATTTT.

This rearrangement joins TRBV5-1 to TRBJ1-1; D not resolved. V lost 0 bases, J lost 2 bases, and 8 bases lay in between. The CDR3 spans 14 residues. The germline V gene encodes CDR1 SGHRS and CDR2 YFSETQ. The CDR3 sequence: CASSLAGANTEAFF. Written as DNA, the CDR3 is TGCGCCAGCAGCTTGGCCGGCGCAAACACTGAAGCTTTCTTT.

Written as DNA, the CDR3 is TGTGCCAGCAGCCCCCCACCGGGACAAGGAACCGGGGCTTTCTTT. It encodes CASSPPPGQGTGAFF. V is TRBV7-9 and J is TRBJ1-1; a weak D match, TRBD1 (6 bases). Between the trimmed V and J ends, which lost 5 bases and 11 bases, there was a span of 24 bases. Germline V gene lookup returns CDR1 SEHNR and CDR2 FQNEAQ (reference sequence). The CDR3 runs to 15 residues.

The rearrangement uses TRBV28 and TRBJ2-7; 7 bases map to TRBD2. CDR1 and CDR2 from the germline V gene are MDHEN and SYDVKM. The CDR3 is 13 amino acids. After removal of 7 bases from V and 4 bases from J, the junction contained 7 bases not matched to a gene. The CDR3 DNA follows: TGTGCCAGCAAGGGAGGGGTGCTGTACGAGCAGTACTTC. Translation gives CASKGGVLYEQYF.

The count of this clone is one. The chain has TRBV27 and TRBJ2-7, with 13 bases identical to TRBD2. The CDR3 length is 14 residues. With V trimmed by 7 bases and J by 3 bases, 3 bases remained unmatched. Germline values: CDR1 MNHEY, CDR2 SMNVEV (reference sequence). The CDR3 is CASKWTSGSYEQYF. As DNA, the CDR3 is TGTGCCAGCAAATGGACTAGCGGGAGCTACGAGCAGTACTTC.

This chain links TRBV28 with TRBJ1-2; the D gene is possibly TRBD1 (6 bases). V lost 3 bases and J lost 7, with 12 bases in between. Germline V gene sequence: CDR1 MDHEN, CDR2 SYDVKM. The CDR3 runs to 13 residues. CDR3: CASSLGGLRGYTF. CDR3 DNA: TGTGCCAGCAGTTTGGGGGGGCTTCGTGGCTACACCTTC.

The CDR3 DNA is TGTGCCAGCAGTCCCCAGAAGCTAGCGGCGCGTAGGTACTTC. Its translation: CASSPQKLAARRYF. V usage is TRBV27 and J usage is TRBJ2-4, with 7 positions matching TRBD2. This CDR3 region has 14 residues. Germline CDR1 reads MNHEY; CDR2 reads SMNVEV (reference sequence). V trimming: 5 bases; J trimming: 15 bases; junction bases outside the gene matches: 16.

The genes are TRBV27 and TRBJ1-1; a possible D gene is TRBD1 (5 bases). There are 15 residues in the CDR3. In germline, CDR1 is MNHEY, CDR2 SMNVEV (reference sequence). Trimming removed 4 bases from V and 1 base from J, with 13 bases in between. The DNA of the CDR3 is TGTGCCAGCAGTTGGGGGGGGACCGAGAACACTGAAGCTTTCTTT. Translating it yields CASSWGGTENTEAFF.

This clone was counted between two and nine times. Here the CDR3 DNA reads TGTGCCAGTAGTAAAGTCGTTTCCGATACGCAGTATTTT. Its protein product is CASSKVVSDTQYF. The gene calls are TRBV19 and TRBJ2-3; no reliable D call. V lost 4 bases, J lost 6 bases, and 11 bases lay in between. The CDR3 sequence is 13 residues long. Germline V CDR1 and CDR2: LNHDA, SQIVND (reference sequence). The full variable domain, in which reference TRBV19 and TRBJ2-3 provide the parts outside the CDR3, is DGGITQSPKYLFRKEGQNVTLSCEQNLNHDAMYWYRQDPGQGLRLIYYSQIVNDFQKGDIAEGYSVSREKKESFPLTVTSAQKNPTAFYLCASSKVVSDTQYFGPGTRLTVL.

V gene TRBV9 combines with J gene TRBJ2-1, with 8 bases matching TRBD1. The CDR3 totals 15 residues. V was clipped by 0 bases and J by 3 bases; unmatched bases: 2. Germline V CDR1 and CDR2: SGDLS, YYNGEE. This chain's CDR3 is CASSVGQGLYNEQFF. The CDR3 nucleotides read TGTGCCAGCAGCGTAGGACAGGGGCTCTACAATGAGCAGTTCTTC.